The clone carrying this TCR beta chain was detected once. These data come from a study of blood T cell repertoires in COVID-19. Trimming removed 4 bases at V and 0 bases at J, with 13 bases between. This CDR3 has 15 amino acids. Germline assignment: CDR1 SGHNT and CDR2 YYREEE (reference sequence). Assignments of participants to cohorts depended upon their own reported clinical history. Method: immunoSEQ multiplex PCR; TCRdb's copy keeps in-frame clones and lacks some. This table has 250,000 to 300,000 clones, about nine tenths appearing once. Material: PBMCs or T cells enriched from blood (not recorded which). This receptor was taken from a woman aged 30 to 39 who had recovered from COVID-19. The V and J genes are TRBV5-4 and TRBJ1-1; D possibly corresponds to TRBD1 (6 bases). The CDR3 DNA reads as TGTGCCAGCAGCAGCCCGACAGGTTTGAACACTGAAGCTTTCTTT. Protein sequence: CASSSPTGLNTEAFF.